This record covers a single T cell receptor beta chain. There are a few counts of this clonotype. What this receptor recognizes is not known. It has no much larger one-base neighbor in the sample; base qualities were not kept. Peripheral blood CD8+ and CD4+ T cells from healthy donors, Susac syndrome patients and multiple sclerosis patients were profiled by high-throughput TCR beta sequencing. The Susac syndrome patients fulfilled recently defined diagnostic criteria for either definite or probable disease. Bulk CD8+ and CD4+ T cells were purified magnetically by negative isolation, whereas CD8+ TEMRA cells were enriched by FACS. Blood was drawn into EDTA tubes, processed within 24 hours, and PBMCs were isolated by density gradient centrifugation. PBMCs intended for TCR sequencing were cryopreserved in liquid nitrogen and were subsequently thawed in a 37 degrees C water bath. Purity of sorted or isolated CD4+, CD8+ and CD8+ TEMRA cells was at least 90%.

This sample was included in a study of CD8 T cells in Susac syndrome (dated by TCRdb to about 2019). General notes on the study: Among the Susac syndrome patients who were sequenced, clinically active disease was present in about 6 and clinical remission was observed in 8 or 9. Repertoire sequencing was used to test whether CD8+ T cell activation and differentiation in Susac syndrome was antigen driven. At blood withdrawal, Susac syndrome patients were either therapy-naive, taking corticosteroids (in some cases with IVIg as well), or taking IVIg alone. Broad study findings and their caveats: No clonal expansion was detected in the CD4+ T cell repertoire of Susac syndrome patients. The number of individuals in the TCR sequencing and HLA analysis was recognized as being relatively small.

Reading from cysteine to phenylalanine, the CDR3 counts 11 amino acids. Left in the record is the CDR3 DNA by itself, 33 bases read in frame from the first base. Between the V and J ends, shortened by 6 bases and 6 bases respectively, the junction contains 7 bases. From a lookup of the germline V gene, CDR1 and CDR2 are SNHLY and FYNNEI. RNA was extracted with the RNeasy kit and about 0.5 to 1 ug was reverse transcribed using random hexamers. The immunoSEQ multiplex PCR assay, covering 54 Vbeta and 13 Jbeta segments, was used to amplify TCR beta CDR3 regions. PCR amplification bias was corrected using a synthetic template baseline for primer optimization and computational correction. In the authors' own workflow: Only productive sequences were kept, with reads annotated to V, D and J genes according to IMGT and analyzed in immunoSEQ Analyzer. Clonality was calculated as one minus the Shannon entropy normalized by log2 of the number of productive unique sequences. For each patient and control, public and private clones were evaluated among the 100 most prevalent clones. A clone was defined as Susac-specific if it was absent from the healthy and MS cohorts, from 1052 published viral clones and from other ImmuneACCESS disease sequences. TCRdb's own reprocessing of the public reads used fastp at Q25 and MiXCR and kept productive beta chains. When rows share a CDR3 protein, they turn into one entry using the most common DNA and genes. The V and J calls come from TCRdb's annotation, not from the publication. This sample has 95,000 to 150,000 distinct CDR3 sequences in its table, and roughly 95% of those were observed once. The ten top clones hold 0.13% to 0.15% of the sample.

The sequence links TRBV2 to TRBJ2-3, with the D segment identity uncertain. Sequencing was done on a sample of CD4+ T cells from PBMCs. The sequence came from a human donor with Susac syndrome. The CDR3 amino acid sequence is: CASSLRDTQYF. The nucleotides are TGTGCCAGCAGCCTTAGGGATACGCAGTATTTT.